A selection of T cell receptor beta chains follows, all from one sample in a study of T cells in pancreatic ductal adenocarcinoma. Assay used: immunoSEQ multiplex PCR; TCRdb lists only in-frame clones, some missing. This sample has approximately 18,000 clones, with about nine tenths found just once. The source material was PBMCs. Receptor source: a human donor with pancreatic ductal adenocarcinoma. Both conserved end residues are part of each CDR3. D genes are given only for firm matches. Not every row has a clone size; where given, it reads once, few, many or a size class.

V,size,D,J,DNA,CDR3
TRBV5-5,NA,NA,TRBJ2-5,TGTGCCAGCAGCTTGGCGACAGCCGCTTCGGAGACCCAGTACTTC,CASSLATAASETQYF
TRBV7-9,NA,NA,TRBJ1-5,TGTGCCAGCAGCTCATCGGGGTACGGCAATCAGCCCCAGCATTTT,CASSSSGYGNQPQHF
TRBV19,NA,NA,TRBJ1-6,TGTGCCAGTAGTAACCAGGATGGGAGCTCCTATAATTCACCCCTCCACTTT,CASSNQDGSSYNSPLHF
TRBV28,once,NA,TRBJ2-2,TGTGCCAGCAAAAACGGACTCGACACCGGGGAGCTGTTTTTT,CASKNGLDTGELFF
TRBV14,NA,NA,TRBJ1-1,TGTGCCAGCAGCCAAGGGGTGAGGACTGAAGCTTTCTTT,CASSQGVRTEAFF
TRBV6-5,NA,NA,TRBJ2-7,TGTGCCAGCAGTGCCATGACAGTTTCCTACGAGCAGTACTTC,CASSAMTVSYEQYF
TRBV7-2,NA,TRBD1,TRBJ2-5,TGTGCCAGCAGCTCGGGACAGGGGATTGGAGTCCAGTACTTC,CASSSGQGIGVQYF
TRBV19,NA,TRBD1,TRBJ2-5,TGTGCCAGCCTGGACAGGGCGGAGACCCAGTACTTC,CASLDRAETQYF
TRBV5-1,NA,TRBD1,TRBJ2-1,TGCGCCAGCAGGATGGGACAGGGCACCAATGAGCAGTTCTTC,CASRMGQGTNEQFF
TRBV27,NA,NA,TRBJ2-7,TGTGCCAGCGGTCCAGGGAACTCCTACGAGCAGTACTTC,CASGPGNSYEQYF
TRBV11-3,NA,TRBD2,TRBJ2-1,TGTGCCAGCAGCAAACTAGCGGGGGGGCTCGGTGAGCAGTTCTTC,CASSKLAGGLGEQFF
TRBV6-4,NA,NA,TRBJ1-1,TGTGCCAGCTCCACCCAGGCTGGGACTGAAGCTTTCTTT,CASSTQAGTEAFF
TRBV5-1,NA,NA,TRBJ2-2,TGCGCCAGCAGCCTTTCACAGGGATCCGGGGAGCTGTTTTTT,CASSLSQGSGELFF
TRBV25-1,NA,TRBD2,TRBJ2-1,TGTGCCAGCCCCCCTAGCGGGGGCTCCTACAATGAGCAGTTCTTC,CASPPSGGSYNEQFF
TRBV5-6,NA,TRBD1,TRBJ2-7,TGTGCCAGCAGCTTTTGGGCAGGGGGTGGCGAGCAGTACTTC,CASSFWAGGGEQYF
TRBV7-2,NA,NA,TRBJ1-5,TGTGCCAGCAGCTCCGGGTTTAGGGAGTCTGGACAGCCCCAGCATTTT,CASSSGFRESGQPQHF
TRBV6-1,once,NA,TRBJ1-1,TGTGCCAGCAGTACTTACAGGGACGGCACTGAAGCTTTCTTT,CASSTYRDGTEAFF
TRBV7-2,NA,TRBD1,TRBJ1-5,TGTGCCAGCAGCTTAGTAGGACAGGGGGTCCAGCCCCAGCATTTT,CASSLVGQGVQPQHF
TRBV2,NA,TRBD2,TRBJ2-2,TGTGCCAGCAACCAACTAGCGGGGGGTACCGGGGAGCTGTTTTTT,CASNQLAGGTGELFF
TRBV2,NA,TRBD2,TRBJ2-3,TGTGCCAGCAGCCGGGGGGGGAACGCAGATACGCAGTATTTT,CASSRGGNADTQYF
TRBV6-5,NA,NA,TRBJ1-2,TGTGCCAGCAGTCCAGTCGGGGGATTCTATGGCTACACCTTC,CASSPVGGFYGYTF
TRBV7-2,NA,TRBD1,TRBJ1-2,TGTGCCAGCAGCCGCCAGAAGAACAGGGGTTCCTATGGCTACACCTTC,CASSRQKNRGSYGYTF